The source of this T cell receptor (beta chain) is a study of blood T cells in healthy people across ages. Overall study findings and caveats: Bulk PBMC profiling left naive and antigen-experienced comparisons inconclusive. As age increased, TCR beta diversity per million T cells fell in a roughly linear fashion.

Using a J-beta primer mix together with a sample-barcoded 5' primer, a second PCR was run for about 6 to 12 cycles. Each cDNA molecule carried a tag from a template-switch adaptor that contained 12 random nucleotides. Via MiXCR, TCRdb re-called the 5' RACE reads, giving one row per CDR3 protein. Among over 1,300,000 distinct CDR3 sequences listed, 59% were seen once. The draw of peripheral blood yielded roughly 9.4 milliliters from each donor. This clonotype was recorded a few times. Its specificity is unknown. Trimming at V came to 10 bases and at J to 3 bases, leaving 8 bases not matched to a gene. This CDR3 is built from 13 residues. Germline values: CDR1 ENHRY, CDR2 SYGVKD.

The chain uses TRBV10-3 and TRBJ2-5; 7 positions match TRBD1. Sequenced: blood. This receptor was identified in a man aged 18 to 30 in good health. Here the CDR3 reads CANGRDREETQYF. For the CDR3, the DNA is TGTGCCAACGGCCGAGACAGGGAAGAGACCCAGTACTTC.